One and the same sample provided the 28 T cell receptor beta chains below, sequenced in a study of Graves' ophthalmopathy and Graves' hyperthyroidism. From RNA, the CDR3 regions of TCR beta chains were amplified and sequenced. Scientists carried out first-round RT-PCR using HTBI primers and then a second-round multiplex PCR. Using its own MiXCR run on the multiplex PCR reads, TCRdb lists one record per CDR3 protein. The sample contains about 400,000 distinct CDR3 sequences, around 16% of which appear only once. Sequencing input: peripheral blood. Receptor source: a woman between 18 and 29 years old with Graves' ophthalmopathy.

Regarding this clonotype: Being one base from a much bigger clone, this may be a read error. This chain connects TRBV20-1 to TRBJ1-5; D possibly corresponds to TRBD1 (6 bases). Trimming shortened V by 1 base and J by 9 bases, and 19 bases separated the two germline ends. This CDR3 contains 15 residues. The germline V gene has CDR1 DFQATT and CDR2 SNEGSKA (reference sequence). CDR3 DNA sequence: TGCAGTGCTAGAGGAGGGGGGACCCCTTTCTGGCCCCAGCATTTT. As protein: CSARGGGTPFWPQHF.

The rearrangement joins TRBV4-1 to TRBJ1-5; no definite D call. The V gene's germline CDR1 is MGHRA and CDR2 YSYEKL. The ends were cut back, 3 bases at V and 4 bases at J, with 13 bases in the middle. The CDR3 contains 15 residues. This chain's CDR3 is CASSHKVGLNQPQHF. The CDR3 nucleotides read TGCGCCAGCAGCCACAAGGTGGGCCTTAATCAGCCCCAGCATTTT.

This clonotype was observed many times. The chain has TRBV12-3 or TRBV12-4 and TRBJ2-2; D call uncertain. The CDR3 length is 16 residues. The ends were cut back, 3 bases at V and 2 bases at J, with 13 bases in the middle. The CDR3 DNA reads as TGTGCCAGCAGTTTTATAGGGTCTGGCAACACCGGGGAGCTGTTTTTT. Translating gives CASSFIGSGNTGELFF.

The table lists this clonotype with many counts. The V call is TRBV6-5, the J call TRBJ2-7, with 12 bases matching TRBD2. This CDR3 is 15 amino acids long. V was pared by 6 bases and J by 1 base, with 4 bases of the junction left unmatched. Germline CDR1 is MNHEY and CDR2 is SVGAGI. This chain's CDR3 is CASRLGLAGSYEQYF. The CDR3 nucleotides are TGTGCCAGCAGACTTGGACTAGCGGGGTCCTACGAGCAGTACTTC.

This clonotype came up many times. J is TRBJ2-7 and V is TRBV29-1, with 9 bases that match TRBD2. Germline V CDR1 and CDR2: SQVTM, ANQGSEA. V lost 4 bases and J lost 3; bases outside the gene matches: 4. This CDR3 has 13 residues. CDR3 protein: CSVVTSGIYEQYF. Written as DNA, the CDR3 is TGCAGCGTTGTGACTAGCGGTATCTACGAGCAGTACTTC.

The V and J genes are TRBV28 and TRBJ2-3; D is possibly TRBD2 (6 bases). The CDR3 runs 13 residues. V lost 6 bases to trimming and J lost 4 bases, with 11 bases between them. The germline V gene has CDR1 MDHEN and CDR2 SYDVKM. The CDR3 loop reads CASSPDYPDTQYF. The CDR3 DNA sequence: TGTGCCAGCAGCCCGGACTATCCAGATACGCAGTATTTT.

This clonotype was found many times. The chain recombines TRBV20-1 with TRBJ2-7; 7 bases map to TRBD1. The V gene end was trimmed by 2 bases and the J gene end by 7 bases; junction bases not matched to a gene: 11. The CDR3 loop spans 14 amino acids. Germline-derived CDR1 and CDR2 are DFQATT and SNEGSKA (reference sequence). The CDR3 sequence is CSARITGALGEQYF. In nucleotides, the CDR3 is TGCAGTGCTAGAATAACAGGGGCTTTGGGGGAGCAGTACTTC.

There are many counts of this clonotype. The J gene is TRBJ2-7, the V gene TRBV7-2; no clear D gene. V was cut by 6 bases and J by 3 bases, with 12 bases left in between. The germline gives CDR1 SGHTA, CDR2 FQGNSA. The CDR3 totals 13 residues. As DNA, the CDR3 is TGTGCCAGCAGTGTGACGACCAACTACGAGCAGTACTTC. This translates into CASSVTTNYEQYF.

Concerning this clonotype: Possible read error: a much larger clone is one base away. The rearrangement uses TRBV7-2 and TRBJ2-2; 8 bases line up with TRBD2. There are 15 residues in the CDR3. V gave up 10 bases and J gave up 1 base; unmatched junction bases: 8. The germline V gene encodes CDR1 SGHTA and CDR2 FQGNSA. CDR3 nucleotide sequence: TGTGCCAATGCGGGGGGCGCGGAGAACACCGGGGAGCTGTTTTTT. Its translation is CANAGGAENTGELFF.

This clonotype was detected ten times or more. The rearrangement uses TRBV7-9 and TRBJ2-5; TRBD1 might be the D (6 bases). Per the germline V gene, CDR1 is SEHNR and CDR2 is FQNEAQ (reference sequence). The CDR3 runs to 12 residues. V gave up 11 bases and J gave up 2 bases, with 12 bases separating them. CDR3 nucleotide sequence: TGTGCCCTCTTAGGACAGCAAGAGACCCAGTACTTC. Its protein product is CALLGQQETQYF.

There are many counts of this clonotype. V is TRBV28 and J is TRBJ2-7; D not resolved. Germline CDR1 and CDR2: MDHEN and SYDVKM. V was clipped by 8 bases and J by 3 bases, with 17 bases between them. There are 14 residues in the CDR3. CDR3 amino acids: CASAPRAIRYEQYF. The CDR3 bases are TGTGCCAGCGCACCCCGGGCCATTCGCTACGAGCAGTACTTC.

This clonotype has a count of ten or more. The J gene is TRBJ1-5, the V gene TRBV27, with a tentative D call TRBD1 (6 bases). V was cut by 5 bases and J by 2 bases, with 10 bases left in between. Germline values: CDR1 MNHEY, CDR2 SMNVEV (reference sequence). The CDR3 sequence is 14 residues long. The CDR3 sequence is CASSPHRGNQPQHF. CDR3 nucleotides: TGTGCCAGCAGTCCTCACAGGGGCAATCAGCCCCAGCATTTT.

At least ten counts were recorded for this clonotype. The chain couples TRBV28 to TRBJ2-7; D remains unclear. Germline CDR1 MDHEN, CDR2 SYDVKM. V was trimmed by 10 bases and J by 0 bases, leaving 10 bases between them. CDR3 length: 12 amino acids. The CDR3 protein is CATLRASYEQYF. The DNA for the CDR3 is TGTGCCACCCTTCGGGCCTCCTACGAGCAGTACTTC.

This clonotype appeared many times. The gene calls are TRBV9 and TRBJ2-2; D is possibly TRBD1 or TRBD2 (5 bases each). Trimming took off 3 bases at V and 7 bases at J, with 25 bases between the two ends. Germline CDR1 SGDLS, CDR2 YYNGEE. This CDR3 has 18 residues. The CDR3 spells CASSGYRRAGRVGGELFF. The CDR3 DNA is TGTGCCAGCAGCGGTTACCGACGGGCAGGGCGGGTAGGCGGGGAGCTGTTTTTT.

The table lists this clonotype with many counts. A much larger clone lies one base from this, so it may be a read error. J is TRBJ2-5 and V is TRBV6-6; possibly TRBD1 for D (8 bases). Deletions cut 8 bases from V and 7 bases from J, with 17 bases between. Germline lookup yields CDR1 MNHNY and CDR2 SVGAGI (reference sequence). This CDR3 has 13 amino acids. The CDR3 protein is CASDGQGGSTQYF. In nucleotides, the CDR3 is TGTGCCAGCGACGGACAGGGAGGGTCGACCCAGTACTTC.

The table lists this clonotype with many counts. The chain joins TRBV6-1 to TRBJ2-7; 8 bases match TRBD1. Germline V gives CDR1 MNHNS, CDR2 SASEGT. V shed 1 base and J 2 bases; nucleotides not matched to a gene: 4. The CDR3 is 15 amino acids. CDR3 region: CASSEEDRDAYEQYF. CDR3 in DNA: TGTGCCAGCAGTGAAGAGGACAGGGATGCCTACGAGCAGTACTTC.

This clonotype was counted many times. The genes are TRBV11-1 and TRBJ1-1; D call uncertain. The germline CDR1 and CDR2 sequences are SGHAT and FQDESV (reference sequence). CDR3 length: 15 amino acids. Between the trimmed V and J ends, which lost 1 base and 0 bases, there was a span of 9 bases. The CDR3 DNA is TGTGCCAGCAGCTTAGGACCAGCCTTGAACACTGAAGCTTTCTTT. It translates to CASSLGPALNTEAFF.

This CDR3 reads CASSYSEGAANEQYF. The DNA of the CDR3 is TGTGCCAGCAGTTACTCGGAGGGGGCAGCGAACGAGCAGTACTTC. This chain joins TRBV6-2 or TRBV6-3 and TRBJ2-7, with D maybe TRBD1 (7 bases). The CDR3 totals 15 residues. In germline, CDR1 is MNHEY, CDR2 SVGEGT. Deletions cut 0 bases from V and 5 bases from J, with 14 bases between.

Many counts were recorded for this clonotype. The J gene is TRBJ2-7, the V gene TRBV7-8; 12 positions match TRBD2. The CDR3 is 15 residues long. V was clipped by 1 base and J by 9 bases; unmatched bases: 7. The V gene's germline CDR1 is SGHVS and CDR2 FQNEAQ. CDR3 bases: TGTGCCAGCAGCTTAGAGGGACTAGCGGGCGTTGGGCAGTACTTC. Encoded protein: CASSLEGLAGVGQYF.

This clonotype has at least ten counts. The chain combines TRBV20-1 with TRBJ1-2; 11 bases are a match to TRBD1. This CDR3 region has 14 residues. Trimming cost V 1 base and J 7 bases; bases outside gene matches: 5. Germline CDR1 and CDR2: DFQATT and SNEGSKA (reference sequence). CDR3 DNA: TGCAGTGCTAGAGGGACAGGGGGCAACGGTGGCTACACCTTC. This encodes CSARGTGGNGGYTF.

This clonotype was seen ten or more times. The chain joins TRBV5-1 to TRBJ2-7, with a weak D call TRBD1 (5 bases). Germline assignment: CDR1 SGHRS and CDR2 YFSETQ. CDR3 length equals 15 residues. Trimming pared 1 base from V and 2 bases from J, leaving 13 bases between. The CDR3 DNA reads as TGCGCCAGCAGCTTGCACCAGGGCGGAACCTACGAGCAGTACTTC. As protein: CASSLHQGGTYEQYF.

This clonotype was seen ten or more times. DNA of the CDR3: TGTGCCAGCAGTTCCCCCGGGGAGATTCAGTACTTC. It specifies CASSSPGEIQYF. The chain is built from TRBV6-1 and TRBJ2-4; D is possibly TRBD2 (5 bases). CDR1 is MNHNS and CDR2 is SASEGT in the germline V gene. V lost 5 bases and J 10 bases, leaving 12 bases between the germline ends. CDR3 length: 12 amino acids.

There are many counts of this clonotype. The CDR3 is CASSQVNRGRSPLHF. The CDR3 DNA reads TGTGCCAGCAGCCAAGTGAACAGGGGTCGATCACCCCTCCACTTT. The chain couples TRBV14 to TRBJ1-6, with 7 bases aligning to TRBD1. The CDR3 contains 15 residues. From germline, CDR1 is SGHDN and CDR2 FVKESK. The ends lost 1 base at V and 10 bases at J; junction bases unmatched: 7.

Ten or more counts support this clonotype. The chain couples TRBV12-3 or TRBV12-4 to TRBJ1-5, with TRBD1 matching over 7 bases. V dropped 5 bases and J dropped 4; count of bases not matched to a gene: 8. CDR3 length: 15 amino acids. Here the CDR3 DNA reads TGTGCCAGCAGTGGTTACCGGGACAGTAATCAGCCCCAGCATTTT. Protein sequence: CASSGYRDSNQPQHF.

This clonotype was observed at least ten times. V and J are TRBV27 and TRBJ1-1; no reliable D call. V was clipped by 3 bases and J by 3 bases, with 14 bases between them. The CDR3 extends over 15 amino acids. Germline CDR1 MNHEY, CDR2 SMNVEV (reference sequence). The CDR3 sequence: CASSFLGFGDTEAFF. The CDR3 DNA is TGTGCCAGCAGTTTTTTAGGGTTTGGGGACACTGAAGCTTTCTTT.

This clonotype was detected many times. The chain carries TRBV24-1 and TRBJ2-5; D possibly matches TRBD1 or TRBD2 (6 bases each). CDR1 and CDR2 (germline): KGHDR, SFDVKD. Trimming removed 9 bases from V and 5 bases from J, with 18 bases in between. The CDR3 is 14 amino acids. CDR3 sequence (DNA): TGTGCCACCGCCAGCACCGGGGGCGGTGAGACCCAGTACTTC. This sequence encodes CATASTGGGETQYF.

On this clonotype itself: This could be a read error, since a much larger clone is one nucleotide away. The V gene is TRBV18, the J gene TRBJ1-2; perhaps TRBD1 as D (5 bases). Germline V gives CDR1 KGHSH, CDR2 LQKENI. The length of the CDR3 is 15 residues. The CDR3 sequence is CVSSPPAAGNFGYTF. In DNA, the CDR3 is TGTGTCAGCTCACCACCGGCGGCAGGGAACTTTGGCTACACCTTC. Complete variable domain (other parts from reference TRBV18 and TRBJ1-2): NAGVMQNPRHLVRRRGQEARLRCSPMKGHSHVYWYRQLPEEGLKFMVYLQKENIIDESGMPKERFSAEFPKEGPSILRIQQVVRGDSAAYFCVSSPPAAGNFGYTFGSGTRLTVV.

CDR3: CSVRLRGTGNTIYF. The CDR3 DNA sequence: TGCAGCGTGAGACTCAGGGGGACTGGAAACACCATATATTTT. The rearrangement links TRBV29-1 to TRBJ1-3; 7 bases align to TRBD1. CDR1 and CDR2 (germline): SQVTM, ANQGSEA. CDR3 length: 14 residues. V was clipped by 6 bases and J by 2 bases; unmatched bases: 7.